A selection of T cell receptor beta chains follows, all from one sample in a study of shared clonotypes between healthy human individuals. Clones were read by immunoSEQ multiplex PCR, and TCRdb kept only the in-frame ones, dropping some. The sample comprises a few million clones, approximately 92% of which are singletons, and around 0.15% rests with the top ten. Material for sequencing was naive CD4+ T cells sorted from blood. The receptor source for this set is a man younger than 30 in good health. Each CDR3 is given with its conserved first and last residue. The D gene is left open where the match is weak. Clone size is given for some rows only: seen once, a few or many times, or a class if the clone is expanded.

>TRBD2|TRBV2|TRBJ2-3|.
CASRGTSAKPTDTQYF
TGTGCCAGCAGAGGTACTAGCGCCAAACCCACAGATACGCAGTATTTT
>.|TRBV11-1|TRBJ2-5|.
CASSLDVETQYF
TGTGCCAGCAGCTTAGATGTGGAGACCCAGTACTTC
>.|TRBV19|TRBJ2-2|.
CASRALTYTGELFF
TGTGCCAGTAGAGCCCTGACCTACACCGGGGAGCTGTTTTTT
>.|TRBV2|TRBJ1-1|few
CASSEAQQQIEAFF
TGTGCCAGCAGTGAAGCCCAACAGCAGATTGAAGCTTTCTTT
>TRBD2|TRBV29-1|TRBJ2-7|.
CSVEMIGLAGGEQYF
TGCAGCGTTGAAATGATTGGACTAGCGGGAGGCGAGCAGTACTTC
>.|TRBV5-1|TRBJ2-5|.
CASSFTGRETQYF
TGCGCCAGCAGCTTTACGGGTCGGGAGACCCAGTACTTC
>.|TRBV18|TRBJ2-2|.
CASSPGIRGGTGELFF
TGTGCCAGCTCACCCGGAATAAGGGGAGGCACCGGGGAGCTGTTTTTT
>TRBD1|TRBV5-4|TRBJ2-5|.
CASRPDRVQETQYF
TGTGCCAGCAGACCTGACAGGGTTCAAGAGACCCAGTACTTC
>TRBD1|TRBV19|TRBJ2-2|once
CASRDRVNTGELFF
TGTGCCAGTAGGGACAGGGTGAACACCGGGGAGCTGTTTTTT
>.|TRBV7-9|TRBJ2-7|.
CASSSAEKSHYEQYF
TGTGCCAGCAGCTCCGCAGAGAAATCACACTACGAGCAGTACTTC
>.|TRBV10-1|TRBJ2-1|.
CASSGSGHLNNEQFF
TGCGCCAGCAGTGGTTCGGGGCACCTTAACAATGAGCAGTTCTTC
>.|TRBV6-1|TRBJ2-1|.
CASSSPGTFMEQFF
TGTGCCAGCAGTAGTCCCGGGACATTTATGGAGCAGTTCTTC
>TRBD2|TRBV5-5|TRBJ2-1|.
CASSLNGLAGNEQFF
TGTGCCAGCAGCTTGAACGGTCTAGCGGGAAATGAGCAGTTCTTC
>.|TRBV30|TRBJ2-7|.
CAWSVIRDEQYF
TGTGCCTGGAGTGTAATTCGCGACGAGCAGTACTTC
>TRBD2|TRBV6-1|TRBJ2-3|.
CAIRRLATDTQYF
TGTGCCATCCGAAGACTAGCCACAGATACGCAGTATTTT
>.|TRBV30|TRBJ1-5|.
CAWSVPGNSNQPQHF
TGTGCCTGGAGTGTTCCAGGTAATAGCAATCAGCCCCAGCATTTT
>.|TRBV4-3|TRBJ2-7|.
CASSQELGVSYEQYF
TGCGCCAGCAGCCAAGAGTTGGGGGTCTCCTACGAGCAGTACTTC
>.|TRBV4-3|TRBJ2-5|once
CASSQGGTAQETQYF
TGCGCCAGCAGCCAAGGTGGGACTGCCCAAGAGACCCAGTACTTC
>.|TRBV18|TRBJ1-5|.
CASSPGGVTVQPQHF
TGTGCCAGCTCACCAGGGGGAGTCACGGTACAGCCCCAGCATTTT
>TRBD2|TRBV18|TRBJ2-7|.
CASSPISGSSYEQYF
TGTGCCAGCTCCCCTATAAGCGGGAGCTCCTACGAGCAGTACTTC
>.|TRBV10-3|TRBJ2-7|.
CAINREGYEQYF
TGTGCCATCAACAGGGAGGGGTACGAGCAGTACTTC
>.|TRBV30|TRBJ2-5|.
CAWSTGGTETQYF
TGTGCCTGGAGCACTGGAGGAACGGAGACCCAGTACTTC
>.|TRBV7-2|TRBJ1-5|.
CASSLYRENQPQHF
TGTGCCAGCAGCTTATACAGGGAAAATCAGCCCCAGCATTTT
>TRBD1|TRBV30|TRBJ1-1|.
CAWSVGTGTEAFF
TGTGCCTGGAGTGTGGGGACAGGCACTGAAGCTTTCTTT
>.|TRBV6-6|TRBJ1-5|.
CASIQPRDTNQPQHF
TGTGCCAGCATCCAGCCCCGGGACACAAATCAGCCCCAGCATTTT
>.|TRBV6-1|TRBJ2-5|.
CASSEPGRIEAQYF
TGTGCCAGCAGTGAACCCGGACGGATCGAGGCCCAGTACTTC
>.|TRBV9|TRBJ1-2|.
CASSVGGRAGYTF
TGTGCCAGCAGCGTAGGAGGCAGGGCTGGCTACACCTTC
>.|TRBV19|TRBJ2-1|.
CASAPDGGNEQFF
TGTGCCAGCGCCCCGGATGGGGGAAATGAGCAGTTCTTC
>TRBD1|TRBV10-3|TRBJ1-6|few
CAVGQGDSPLHF
TGTGCCGTAGGGCAGGGGGATTCACCCCTCCACTTT
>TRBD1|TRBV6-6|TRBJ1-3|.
CASSARGTGAGNTIYF
TGTGCCAGCAGTGCCCGAGGGACAGGGGCTGGAAACACCATATATTTT
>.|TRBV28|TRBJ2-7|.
CASSTPGGAHEQYF
TGTGCCAGCAGTACACCAGGGGGGGCCCACGAGCAGTACTTC
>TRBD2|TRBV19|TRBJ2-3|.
CASSIGGGSTDTQYF
TGTGCCAGTAGTATCGGGGGGGGAAGCACAGATACGCAGTATTTT